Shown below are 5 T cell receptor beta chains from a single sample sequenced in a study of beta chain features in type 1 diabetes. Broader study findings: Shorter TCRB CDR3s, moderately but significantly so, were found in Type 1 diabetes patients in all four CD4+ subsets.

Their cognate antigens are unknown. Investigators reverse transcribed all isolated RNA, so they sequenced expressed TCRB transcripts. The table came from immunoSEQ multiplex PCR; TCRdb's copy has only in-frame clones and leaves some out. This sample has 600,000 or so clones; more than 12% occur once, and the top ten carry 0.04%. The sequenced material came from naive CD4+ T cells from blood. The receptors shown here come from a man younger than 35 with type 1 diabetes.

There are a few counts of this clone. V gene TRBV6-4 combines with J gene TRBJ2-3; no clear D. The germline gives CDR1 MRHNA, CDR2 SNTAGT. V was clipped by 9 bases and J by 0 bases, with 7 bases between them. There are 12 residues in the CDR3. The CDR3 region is CASSSSTDTQYF. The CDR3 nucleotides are TGTGCCAGTAGTTCTAGCACAGATACGCAGTATTTT.

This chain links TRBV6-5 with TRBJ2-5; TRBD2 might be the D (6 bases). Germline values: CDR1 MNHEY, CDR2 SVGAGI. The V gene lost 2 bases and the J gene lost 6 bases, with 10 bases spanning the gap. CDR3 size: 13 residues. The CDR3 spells CASSYPEGQTQYF. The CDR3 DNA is TGTGCCAGCAGTTACCCGGAGGGCCAGACCCAGTACTTC.

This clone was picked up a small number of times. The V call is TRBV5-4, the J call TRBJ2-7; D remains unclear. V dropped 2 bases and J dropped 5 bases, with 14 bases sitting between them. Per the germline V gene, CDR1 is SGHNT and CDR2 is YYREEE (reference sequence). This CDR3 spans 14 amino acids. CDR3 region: CASSFDRVGDEQYF. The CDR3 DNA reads TGTGCCAGCAGCTTCGACCGGGTTGGGGACGAGCAGTACTTC.

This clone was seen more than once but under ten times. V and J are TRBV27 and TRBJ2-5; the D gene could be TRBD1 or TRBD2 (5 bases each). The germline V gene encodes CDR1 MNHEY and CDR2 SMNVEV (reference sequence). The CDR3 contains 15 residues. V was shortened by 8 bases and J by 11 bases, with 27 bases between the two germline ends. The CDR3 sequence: CASGQQAWDGGAQYF. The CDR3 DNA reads TGTGCCAGCGGACAACAAGCTTGGGACGGTGGGGCTCAGTACTTC.

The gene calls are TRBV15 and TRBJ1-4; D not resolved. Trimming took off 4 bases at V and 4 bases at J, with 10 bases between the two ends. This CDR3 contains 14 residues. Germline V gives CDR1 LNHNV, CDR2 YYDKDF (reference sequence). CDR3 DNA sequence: TGTGCCACCAGCACTAGGCCGCTTAATGAAAAACTGTTTTTT. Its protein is CATSTRPLNEKLFF. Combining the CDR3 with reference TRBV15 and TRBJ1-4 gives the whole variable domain DAMVIQNPRYQVTQFGKPVTLSCSQTLNHNVMYWYQQKSSQAPKLLFHYYDKDFNNEADTPDNFQSRRPNTSFCFLDIRSPGLGDTAMYLCATSTRPLNEKLFFGSGTQLSVL.